This passage covers 5 T cell receptor beta chains from one sample sequenced in a study of blood T cell repertoires in COVID-19. Here immunoSEQ multiplex PCR was the method, and the copy in TCRdb shows in-frame clones only, minus some. Here the sample spans 300,000 to 350,000 clones, around 88% being singletons. Specimen: peripheral blood. The receptors were gathered from a woman under 40 with COVID-19, enrolled during active disease.

The rearrangement uses TRBV2 and TRBJ1-6; maybe TRBD1 (6 bases). This CDR3 comprises 13 residues. Per germline, CDR1 SNHLY and CDR2 FYNNEI. V gave up 4 bases and J gave up 9 bases, with 10 bases separating them. The CDR3 nucleotides read TGTGCCAGCAGTGGGCAGGGGACTTCACCCCTCCACTTT. Translating gives CASSGQGTSPLHF. The complete variable domain, with remaining parts taken from reference TRBV2 and TRBJ1-6, reads EPEVTQTPSHQVTQMGQEVILRCVPISNHLYFYWYRQILGQKVEFLVSFYNNEISEKSEIFDDQFSVERPDGSNFTLKIRSTKLEDSAMYFCASSGQGTSPLHFGNGTRLTVT.

This clone was observed a handful of times. The V gene is TRBV13, the J gene TRBJ1-2; 7 positions agree with TRBD1. Germline V lookup: CDR1 PRHDT, CDR2 FYEKMQ (reference sequence). Trimming took 5 bases from V and 8 from J; bases not matched to a gene: 14. The CDR3 is 15 amino acids. CDR3 region: CASSPTPDRVDGYTF. Here the CDR3 DNA reads TGTGCCAGCAGCCCTACCCCAGACAGGGTGGACGGCTACACCTTC.

The chain combines TRBV21-1 with TRBJ2-7; the D segment call TRBD2 is taken from the table without a DNA check. TRBV21-1 corresponds to a pseudogene. The CDR3 is 16 amino acids. CDR3 DNA: TGTGCCAGCAGCAAAAAGAGGTCTAGCGGGGTACACGAGCAGTACTTC. Protein: CASSKKRSSGVHEQYF.

This chain uses TRBV3-1 (or the pseudogene TRBV3-2) with TRBJ1-6; 7 positions agree with TRBD1. The germline V gene has CDR1 LGHDT and CDR2 YNNKEL (reference sequence). Losses at the gene ends were 4 bases for V and 2 bases for J; bases not matched to a gene: 5. The CDR3 has 16 amino acids. This CDR3 is CASSPSGTAYNSPLHF. In DNA, the CDR3 is TGTGCCAGCAGCCCATCCGGGACAGCCTATAATTCACCCCTCCACTTT.

V gene TRBV19 combines with J gene TRBJ2-6, with D possibly being TRBD1 (5 bases). Germline assignment: CDR1 LNHDA and CDR2 SQIVND (reference sequence). The CDR3 has 16 residues. Trimming cost V 6 bases and J 0 bases, with 12 bases left between them. The CDR3 region has the DNA TGTGCCAGTAGCCCACGGCAGGGCTCTGGGGCCAACGTCCTGACTTTC. This encodes CASSPRQGSGANVLTF.